This TCR beta chain was obtained from a study of T cell repertoires in aging, cancer and after chemotherapy. Study details: Roughly 10 million TCR reads made up the full dataset.

TRB rearrangements spanning V, D and J were amplified using mixed TRB-A/B primers. TCRdb reprocessed the multiplex PCR reads via MiXCR and lists one record per CDR3 protein. The table includes more than 9,000 distinct CDR3 sequences, around 44% detected once. Losses at the gene ends were 11 bases for V and 3 bases for J; bases not matched to a gene: 12. Germline V gives CDR1 MNHNS, CDR2 SASEGT. CDR3 length equals 14 residues. Amplification of TCR beta used genomic DNA extracted from peripheral blood. Sequenced material: blood. The receptor was derived from a human donor in good health. This chain uses TRBV6-1 with TRBJ1-2, with TRBD1 identical over 7 bases. The DNA of the CDR3 is TGTGCCGCACAAGGGACAGAGGGCTACTATGGCTACACCTTC. Its translation is CAAQGTEGYYGYTF.